The 14 T cell receptor beta chains below come from one sample, sequenced in a study of blood T cell repertoires in COVID-19. The repertoire was sequenced with immunoSEQ multiplex PCR; TCRdb's copy has only in-frame clones and lacks some. The sample holds under 250,000 clones, approximately 90% seen once. The sample comprised peripheral blood. The receptor set was obtained from a middle-aged man with acute or convalescent COVID-19.

The chain is built from TRBV19 and TRBJ1-5; 9 bases map to TRBD1. The CDR3 runs 13 residues. Unmatched junction bases numbered 8, after V lost 10 bases and J lost 7 bases. CDR1 is LNHDA and CDR2 is SQIVND in the germline V gene (reference sequence). The CDR3 is CATNDRGRQPQHF. CDR3 in DNA: TGTGCCACCAATGACAGGGGGAGACAGCCCCAGCATTTT. The complete variable domain, with remaining parts taken from reference TRBV19 and TRBJ1-5, reads DGGITQSPKYLFRKEGQNVTLSCEQNLNHDAMYWYRQDPGQGLRLIYYSQIVNDFQKGDIAEGYSVSREKKESFPLTVTSAQKNPTAFYLCATNDRGRQPQHFGDGTRLSIL.

The chain recombines TRBV7-2 with TRBJ2-1; 10 bases map to TRBD2. This CDR3 comprises 17 residues. J lost 4 bases, V lost 5 bases, and 11 bases had no gene match. Germline-derived CDR1 and CDR2 are SGHTA and FQGNSA. CDR3 DNA sequence: TGTGCCAGCAGCCCCCCCCCAGGACTAGCGGTTTACAATGAGCAGTTCTTC. Its translation is CASSPPPGLAVYNEQFF. The full variable domain, completed using reference TRBV7-2 and TRBJ2-1, is GAGVSQSPSNKVTEKGKDVELRCDPISGHTALYWYRQSLGQGLEFLIYFQGNSAPDKSGLPSDRFSAERTGGSVSTLTIQRTQQEDSAVYLCASSPPPGLAVYNEQFFGPGTRLTVL.

The CDR3 nucleotides are TGTGCCAGCAGCTTGGTTGGTTTGGACAGGCTGGACCTCTATGGCTACACCTTC. It is translated as CASSLVGLDRLDLYGYTF. The chain joins TRBV5-6 to TRBJ1-2; TRBD1 agrees at 7 bases. Germline assignment: CDR1 SGHDT and CDR2 YYEEEE. The CDR3 runs 18 residues. J was trimmed by 4 bases and V by 0 bases; bases with no gene match: 15.

The chain combines TRBV10-3 with TRBJ2-2, with 10 bases that match TRBD1. The V segment lost 6 bases and the J segment 4 bases; nucleotides outside the gene matches: 8. CDR3 length: 16 amino acids. From germline, CDR1 is ENHRY and CDR2 SYGVKD. CDR3 in amino acids: CAISASGTGVTGELFF. The CDR3 DNA follows: TGTGCCATCAGCGCTTCCGGGACAGGGGTCACCGGGGAGCTGTTTTTT.

This chain connects TRBV6-5 to TRBJ1-6, with D uncertain. Trimming removed 6 bases at V and 11 bases at J, with 8 bases between. Looked up from germline, CDR1 is MNHEY and CDR2 is SVGAGI. This CDR3 is built from 11 residues. In DNA form, the CDR3 reads TGTGCCAGCAGGGTAGAGGCACCCCTCCACTTT. This codes for CASRVEAPLHF.

The chain joins TRBV28 to TRBJ1-5; weak D call: TRBD1 (5 bases). The CDR3 loop spans 12 amino acids. CDR1 is MDHEN and CDR2 is SYDVKM in the germline V gene. Between the trimmed V and J ends, which lost 5 bases and 6 bases, there was a span of 8 bases. The CDR3 reads CASSRQRQPQHF. The CDR3 DNA is TGTGCCAGCAGTAGACAGCGTCAGCCCCAGCATTTT.

J is TRBJ2-5 and V is TRBV10-2; D is uncertain. From germline, CDR1 is WSHSY and CDR2 SAAADI. V shed 5 bases and J shed 3 bases, with 16 bases lying between them. The CDR3 has 15 residues. The CDR3 DNA sequence: TGCGCCAGCAGTACCAATCTCAGGTTTAAAGAGACCCAGTACTTC. Its translation is CASSTNLRFKETQYF.

The chain couples TRBV7-3 to TRBJ2-2; D is possibly TRBD1 (6 bases). The germline gives CDR1 SGHTA, CDR2 FQGTGA. The CDR3 spans 16 residues. The V and J ends lost 5 bases and 4 bases respectively, with 17 bases between them. CDR3 region: CASSMIRGGATGELFF. In DNA, the CDR3 is TGTGCCAGCAGCATGATACGAGGGGGTGCCACCGGGGAGCTGTTTTTT.

The gene calls are TRBV15 and TRBJ1-2; 8 bases agree with TRBD1. There are 14 residues in the CDR3. CDR1 is LNHNV, CDR2 YYDKDF, per germline (reference sequence). Trimming at V came to 2 bases and at J to 7 bases, leaving 6 bases not matched to a gene. For the CDR3, the DNA is TGTGCCACCAGCAGACCCCAGGGGGCGGGTGGCTACACCTTC. It translates to CATSRPQGAGGYTF.

J is TRBJ2-7 and V is TRBV19; 15 nucleotides align to TRBD2. The V and J ends lost 6 bases and 5 bases, in that order; junction bases with no gene match: 8. This CDR3 region has 16 residues. The germline CDR1 and CDR2 sequences are LNHDA and SQIVND (reference sequence). CDR3 loop: CASSGLAGGPGHEQYF. In DNA, the CDR3 is TGTGCCAGTAGCGGACTAGCGGGAGGGCCTGGGCACGAGCAGTACTTC.

This clone was counted only a few times. The chain joins TRBV19 to TRBJ2-3; possible D gene TRBD1, 6 bases. Looked up from germline, CDR1 is LNHDA and CDR2 is SQIVND (reference sequence). This CDR3 has 13 amino acids. V lost 8 bases and J lost 8, with 17 bases in between. CDR3 protein: CASGTGFIGTQYF. CDR3 nucleotide sequence: TGTGCCAGTGGAACAGGGTTCATCGGTACGCAGTATTTT.

This chain connects TRBV7-2 to TRBJ1-1; 7 bases agree with TRBD1. Unmatched junction bases numbered 11, after V lost 2 bases and J lost 5 bases. CDR1 is SGHTA and CDR2 is FQGNSA in the germline V gene. The CDR3 totals 16 residues. The CDR3 DNA sequence: TGTGCCAGCAGCTTAAAGGGGGCCGGTGGCGGTACTGAAGCTTTCTTT. This translates into CASSLKGAGGGTEAFF.

The rearrangement joins TRBV5-1 to TRBJ2-5, with D unclear. The CDR3 totals 14 residues. In germline, CDR1 is SGHRS, CDR2 YFSETQ. Trimming cost V 4 bases and J 1 base, with 11 bases left between them. The CDR3 DNA reads as TGCGCCAGCAGCCCCACTTCCCTCCAAGAGACCCAGTACTTC. Its protein product is CASSPTSLQETQYF.

The J gene is TRBJ2-3, the V gene TRBV21-1; the table's D call TRBD1 went unverified against the DNA. TRBV21-1 is flagged as a pseudogene. This CDR3 spans 13 amino acids. CDR3: CASSKRKTGSQYF. For the CDR3, the DNA is TGTGCCAGCAGCAAGAGGAAAACAGGGTCGCAGTATTTT.